The clone carrying this TCR beta chain was seen repeatedly, ten times or more. What it binds is unknown. Researchers amplified the TCR beta CDR3 regions from RNA transcripts. TCR CDR3 underwent first-round RT-PCR with the HTBI primer set. Each CDR3 protein gets one entry after TCRdb re-called the multiplex PCR reads with MiXCR. This table has 450,000 to 700,000 distinct CDR3 sequences, 35% to 55% appearing once. These data originate in a study of T cells in Graves' hyperthyroidism and ophthalmopathy. Study-level results: Ophthalmopathy, as predicted by the model, came a median 6.5 months after the prediction.

Trimming removed 0 bases at V and 3 bases at J, with 10 bases between. CDR1 and CDR2 from the germline V gene are SGDLS and YYNGEE. The CDR3 covers 15 residues. The sample was peripheral blood or thyroid tissue (not recorded which). The chain joins TRBV9 to TRBJ1-5, with D possibly TRBD1 on 5 matching bases. The clonotype was recovered from a woman aged 18-30 years with Graves' hyperthyroidism. The CDR3 nucleotides are TGTGCCAGCAGCGTAGCCGGGGCTACCAATCAGCCCCAGCATTTT. Translation: CASSVAGATNQPQHF.